Following are 27 T cell receptor beta chains from one sample sequenced in a study of CD8 T cells in ankylosing spondylitis. Study results and caveats: Under 10 highly homologous variants formed a TCR beta motif that appeared characteristic of ankylosing spondylitis blood.

TCRdb re-called the 5' RACE reads with MiXCR, one entry per CDR3 protein. The sample includes around 770,000 distinct CDR3 sequences, 10% to 15% of them seen just once. Their target antigens are unknown. Sequences were obtained from blood, either unsorted or a sorted T cell fraction (not recorded which). Receptors originate from a male donor with ankylosing spondylitis.

This sequence joins TRBV10-3 and TRBJ1-6; 7 bases are a match to TRBD1. J lost 10 bases, V lost 6 bases, and 15 bases had no gene match. The length of the CDR3 is 16 residues. Germline values: CDR1 ENHRY, CDR2 SYGVKD. Written as DNA, the CDR3 is TGTGCCATCAGCGCTTTGGGACAGTTGATTCGATCACCCCTCCACTTT. Translating gives CAISALGQLIRSPLHF.

CDR3 in DNA: TGTGCCAGCAGCGTAGGGGGGCCCGGCAATGAGCAGTTCTTC. As protein: CASSVGGPGNEQFF. The genes are TRBV9 and TRBJ2-1; the D gene is possibly TRBD1 (6 bases). The CDR3 spans 14 residues. Trimming removed 0 bases at V and 6 bases at J, with 10 bases between. Germline values: CDR1 SGDLS, CDR2 YYNGEE.

The rearrangement joins TRBV12-3 or TRBV12-4 to TRBJ1-2; 7 nucleotides agree with TRBD1. V shed 3 bases, J shed 10 bases, and the junction held 8 bases outside the gene matches. The CDR3 loop spans 13 amino acids. The CDR3 reads CASSLGRGNSYTF. In DNA, the CDR3 is TGTGCCAGCAGTTTGGGCAGGGGGAATTCCTACACCTTC.

The chain has TRBV6-2 or TRBV6-3 and TRBJ2-5; 11 positions match TRBD2. The CDR3 sequence is 16 residues long. Germline V CDR1 and CDR2: MNHEY, SVGEGT. The V and J ends lost 2 bases and 2 bases, in that order; junction bases with no gene match: 4. The CDR3 bases are TGTGCCAGCAGTTACGGGACTAGCGGATATCAAGAGACCCAGTACTTC. It is translated as CASSYGTSGYQETQYF.

This clonotype was observed many times. At one boundary the junction diverges from the germline segment, which might be a read error. The chain joins TRBV5-1 to TRBJ1-1; 8 nucleotides line up with TRBD1. Germline V CDR1 and CDR2: SGHRS, YFSETQ. The CDR3 contains 14 residues. The CDR3 nucleotides are TGTGCCAGCAGTTTAGGGACAGGTGACACTGAAGCTTTCTTT. Translated: CASSLGTGDTEAFF.

This clonotype has more than one count but fewer than ten. The genes are TRBV11-2 and TRBJ1-6; D uncertain. Trimming stripped 0 bases from V and 7 bases from J, with 4 bases between. In germline, CDR1 is SGHAT, CDR2 FQNNGV. CDR3 length equals 13 residues. CDR3 DNA: TGTGCCAGCAGCTTAGACCACAATTCACCCCTCCACTTT. Its translation is CASSLDHNSPLHF.

The chain links TRBV11-2 to TRBJ2-7; 7 bases match TRBD1. There are 15 residues in the CDR3. V lost 1 base to trimming and J lost 3 bases; unmatched junction nucleotides: 6. Per the germline V gene, CDR1 is SGHAT and CDR2 is FQNNGV. The CDR3 region is CASSLVRTGSYEQYF. The CDR3 DNA sequence: TGTGCCAGCAGCTTAGTTAGGACAGGAAGCTACGAGCAGTACTTC.

CDR3 amino acids: CASSVFVGHYEQYF. CDR3 DNA sequence: TGTGCCAGCAGCGTTTTTGTGGGACACTACGAGCAGTACTTC. The genes are TRBV27 and TRBJ2-7; possible D gene TRBD1, 6 bases. This CDR3 has 14 amino acids. Germline lookup yields CDR1 MNHEY and CDR2 SMNVEV (reference sequence). V shed 6 bases and J shed 3 bases, with 15 bases lying between them.

In this sample, this clonotype turned up a few times. The chain combines TRBV7-2 with TRBJ2-7; D call uncertain. Germline assignment: CDR1 SGHTA and CDR2 FQGNSA. V shed 3 bases and J shed 0 bases, with 12 bases lying between them. The CDR3 covers 15 residues. This chain's CDR3 is CASSFLAQVSYEQYF. The CDR3 DNA reads TGTGCCAGCAGCTTCCTGGCCCAGGTCTCCTACGAGCAGTACTTC.

The gene calls are TRBV2 and TRBJ2-3; 9 bases line up with TRBD1. The CDR3 is 14 residues long. V lost 8 bases, J lost 0 bases, and 3 bases stayed unmatched. Per the germline V gene, CDR1 is SNHLY and CDR2 is FYNNEI. The CDR3 spells CASGDRVSTDTQYF. In nucleotides, the CDR3 is TGTGCCAGCGGGGACAGGGTTAGCACAGATACGCAGTATTTT.

The chain has TRBV5-1 and TRBJ2-5; 7 bases are shared with TRBD1. This CDR3 spans 15 amino acids. The V and J ends lost 1 base and 3 bases, in that order; junction bases with no gene match: 6. Germline CDR1 reads SGHRS; CDR2 reads YFSETQ. The CDR3 DNA reads TGCGCCAGCAGCTTGTGGGGGACAGAGAAAGAGACCCAGTACTTC. It is translated as CASSLWGTEKETQYF.

This clonotype was detected ten times or more. This chain joins TRBV6-1 and TRBJ2-3; tentatively, D is TRBD1 or TRBD2 (6 bases each). The germline V gene has CDR1 MNHNS and CDR2 SASEGT. The CDR3 is 16 residues long. The ends were cut back, 5 bases at V and 6 bases at J, with 21 bases in the middle. The CDR3 DNA is TGTGCCAGCAGTACAAGGGGGGTTAGGGGCTACGATACGCAGTATTTT. It codes for CASSTRGVRGYDTQYF.

The rearrangement joins TRBV3-1 to TRBJ2-1; TRBD2 is a possible D gene (6 bases). Per germline, CDR1 LGHDT and CDR2 YNNKEL (reference sequence). The CDR3 loop spans 14 amino acids. Trimming shortened V by 4 bases and J by 6 bases, and 13 bases separated the two germline ends. The CDR3 protein is CASSPLTSSNEQFF. The CDR3 nucleotides are TGTGCCAGCAGCCCCCTGACTAGTTCCAATGAGCAGTTCTTC.

In this sample, this clonotype turned up many times. The rearrangement links TRBV5-1 to TRBJ2-1, with 8 bases that match TRBD1. With V trimmed by 4 bases and J by 8 bases, 11 bases remained unmatched. The CDR3 runs to 15 residues. Germline V gene sequence: CDR1 SGHRS, CDR2 YFSETQ. CDR3 nucleotide sequence: TGCGCCAGCAGCCCCGACAGGGGCTGGCAGGATGAGCAGTTCTTC. Its translation: CASSPDRGWQDEQFF.

Only a few counts were recorded for this clonotype. The genes are TRBV20-1 and TRBJ1-1; D uncertain. V dropped 1 base and J dropped 3 bases, with 9 bases sitting between them. CDR1 and CDR2 (germline): DFQATT, SNEGSKA (reference sequence). This CDR3 is 13 amino acids long. The CDR3 bases are TGCAGTGCTAGAGGGAGGGAGGACACTGAAGCTTTCTTT. As protein: CSARGREDTEAFF.

This clonotype was counted only a few times. The genes are TRBV27 and TRBJ1-6; maybe TRBD1 (5 bases). Germline V gene sequence: CDR1 MNHEY, CDR2 SMNVEV (reference sequence). The V gene lost 6 bases and the J gene lost 2 bases, with 8 bases spanning the gap. The CDR3 is made up of 14 amino acids. CDR3 bases: TGTGCCAGCAGACCGACAGCCTATAATTCACCCCTCCACTTT. It specifies CASRPTAYNSPLHF.

The chain combines TRBV4-2 with TRBJ2-7; TRBD2 aligns across 7 bases. CDR1 is LGHNA and CDR2 is YNFKEQ in the germline V gene. V lost 1 base and J lost 1; bases outside the gene matches: 4. This CDR3 comprises 15 residues. The DNA for the CDR3 is TGTGCCAGCAGCCAAGCGGGAGGCGGGTCCTACGAGCAGTACTTC. This translates into CASSQAGGGSYEQYF.

The sample holds a few counts of this clonotype. This chain uses TRBV3-1 with TRBJ2-7, with 16 bases identical to TRBD2. The trim removed 4 bases at V and 6 bases at J, leaving 9 bases unmatched. The CDR3 is 17 residues long. Germline-derived CDR1 and CDR2 are LGHDT and YNNKEL (reference sequence). CDR3 nucleotides: TGTGCCAGCAGCCGTGCCGGGACTAGCGGGAGGGCCGGCGAGCAGTACTTC. Translating it yields CASSRAGTSGRAGEQYF.

This sequence joins TRBV9 and TRBJ2-1; 7 bases are a match to TRBD2. Germline assignment: CDR1 SGDLS and CDR2 YYNGEE. The CDR3 has 15 amino acids. Trimming took 3 bases from V and 2 from J; bases not matched to a gene: 5. CDR3 residues: CASSASGTPYNEQFF. Written as DNA, the CDR3 is TGTGCCAGCAGCGCGAGCGGGACCCCCTACAATGAGCAGTTCTTC.

The chain couples TRBV5-1 to TRBJ2-1; D perhaps matches TRBD2 (6 bases). CDR1 is SGHRS and CDR2 is YFSETQ in the germline V gene. V lost 6 bases and J lost 5, with 15 bases in between. The CDR3 totals 14 residues. In DNA form, the CDR3 reads TGCGCCAGCAAGAACATGACTAGTAACAATGAGCAGTTCTTC. It translates to CASKNMTSNNEQFF.

This clonotype was counted only a few times. This sequence joins TRBV15 and TRBJ2-3; unclear D gene. V was shortened by 2 bases and J by 0 bases, with 9 bases between the two germline ends. Germline loops: CDR1 LNHNV, CDR2 YYDKDF (reference sequence). The CDR3 length is 15 residues. Here the CDR3 reads CATSRLRPSTDTQYF. CDR3 nucleotide sequence: TGTGCCACCAGCAGACTCCGGCCTAGCACAGATACGCAGTATTTT.

V is TRBV12-3 or TRBV12-4 and J is TRBJ2-5; D is undetermined. V lost 2 bases to trimming and J lost 5 bases, with 12 bases between them. The CDR3 is 14 residues long. CDR3 loop: CASSLSTTYETQYF. Here the CDR3 DNA reads TGTGCCAGCAGTTTATCCACCACTTATGAGACCCAGTACTTC.

Points on this clonotype: Being one base from a much bigger clone, this may be a read error. This chain joins TRBV24-1 and TRBJ2-1; 11 bases are shared with TRBD2. V lost 3 bases to trimming and J lost 6 bases; unmatched junction nucleotides: 6. The germline V gene has CDR1 KGHDR and CDR2 SFDVKD. The CDR3 has 16 residues. The CDR3 is CATSDHTSGSPNEQFF. The CDR3, as DNA: TGTGCCACCAGTGATCATACTAGCGGGAGCCCCAATGAGCAGTTCTTC.

This clonotype was recorded many times. This chain joins TRBV20-1 and TRBJ2-3; no reliable D call. Trimming shortened V by 3 bases and J by 2 bases, and 9 bases separated the two germline ends. Germline V gene data show CDR1 as DFQATT and CDR2 as SNEGSKA (reference sequence). The CDR3 has 13 residues. The CDR3 region is CSASTFATDTQYF. The DNA for the CDR3 is TGCAGTGCTAGTACTTTTGCCACAGATACGCAGTATTTT.

The chain couples TRBV6-1 to TRBJ2-3; 15 nucleotides align to TRBD2. Trimming took 5 bases from V and 2 from J; bases not matched to a gene: 8. Germline CDR1 reads MNHNS; CDR2 reads SASEGT. There are 18 residues in the CDR3. The CDR3 DNA reads TGTGCCAGCAGTCCGGGACTAGCGGGGGGTCTTCTCACAGATACGCAGTATTTT. It is translated as CASSPGLAGGLLTDTQYF.

This clonotype showed up just a few times. This chain joins TRBV4-3 and TRBJ2-7, with a possible D match to TRBD1 (6 bases). V shed 0 bases and J shed 0 bases, with 15 bases lying between them. CDR1 is LGHNA and CDR2 is YSLEER in the germline V gene. The CDR3 has 17 residues. The CDR3 region has the DNA TGCGCCAGCAGCCAAGATATAAGGGACACTTACTCCTACGAGCAGTACTTC. As protein: CASSQDIRDTYSYEQYF.

V and J are TRBV7-2 and TRBJ1-5; D may be TRBD1 (6 bases). The germline gives CDR1 SGHTA, CDR2 FQGNSA. V lost 2 bases and J lost 3, with 11 bases in between. The CDR3 is 15 residues long. The CDR3 reads CASSLKTGYNQPQHF. As DNA, the CDR3 is TGTGCCAGCAGCTTAAAAACAGGGTACAATCAGCCCCAGCATTTT.